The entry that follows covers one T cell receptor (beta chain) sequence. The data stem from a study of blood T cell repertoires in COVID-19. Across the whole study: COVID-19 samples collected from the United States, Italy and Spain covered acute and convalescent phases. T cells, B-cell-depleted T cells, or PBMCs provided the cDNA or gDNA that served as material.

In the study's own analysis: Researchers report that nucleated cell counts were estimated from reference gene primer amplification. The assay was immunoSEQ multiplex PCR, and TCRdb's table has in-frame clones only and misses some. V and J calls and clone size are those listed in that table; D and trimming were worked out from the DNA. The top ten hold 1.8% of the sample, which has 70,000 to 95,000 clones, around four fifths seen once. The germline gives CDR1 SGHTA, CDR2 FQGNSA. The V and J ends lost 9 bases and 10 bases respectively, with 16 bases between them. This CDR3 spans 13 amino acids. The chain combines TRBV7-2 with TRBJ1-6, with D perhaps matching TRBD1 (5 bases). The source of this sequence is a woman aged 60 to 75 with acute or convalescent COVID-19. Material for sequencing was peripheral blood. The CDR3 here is CASCVGTRSPLHF. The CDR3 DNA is TGTGCCAGTTGCGTTGGGACTCGATCACCCCTCCACTTT. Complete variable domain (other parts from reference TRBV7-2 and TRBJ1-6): GAGVSQSPSNKVTEKGKDVELRCDPISGHTALYWYRQSLGQGLEFLIYFQGNSAPDKSGLPSDRFSAERTGGSVSTLTIQRTQQEDSAVYLCASCVGTRSPLHFGNGTRLTVT.